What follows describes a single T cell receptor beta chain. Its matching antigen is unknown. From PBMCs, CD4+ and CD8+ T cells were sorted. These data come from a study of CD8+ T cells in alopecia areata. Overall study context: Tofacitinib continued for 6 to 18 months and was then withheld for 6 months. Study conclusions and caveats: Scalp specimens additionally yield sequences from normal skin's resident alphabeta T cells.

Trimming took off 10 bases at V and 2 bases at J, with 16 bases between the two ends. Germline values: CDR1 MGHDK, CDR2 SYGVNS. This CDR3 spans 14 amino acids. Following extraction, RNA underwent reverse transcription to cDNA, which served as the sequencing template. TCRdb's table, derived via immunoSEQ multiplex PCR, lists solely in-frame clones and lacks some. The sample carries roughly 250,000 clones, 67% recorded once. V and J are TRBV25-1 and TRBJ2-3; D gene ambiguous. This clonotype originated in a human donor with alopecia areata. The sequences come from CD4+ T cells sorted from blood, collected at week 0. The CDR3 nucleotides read TGTGCCATCCCATACTACGAGGCCACAGATACGCAGTATTTT. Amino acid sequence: CAIPYYEATDTQYF.